This entry concerns a single TCR beta chain. Its antigen remains unidentified. Per-nucleotide qualities are absent, and no much larger clonotype sits a single base away. The cysteine opens and the phenylalanine closes a CDR3 of 17 amino acids. Only the CDR3 DNA stays, 51 bases, in frame from base 1. The germline V gene supplies CDR1 SNHLY and CDR2 FYNNEI. The V end loses 3 bases and the J end loses 0 bases, and a stretch of 15 bases separates them. This specimen belongs to a study of blood T cell repertoires in COVID-19 (dated by TCRdb to the early 2020s). Study-level background: Samples from collaborators originated in the United States, Italy and Spain and spanned both the acute and convalescent phases of COVID-19. The prospective study material was composed of cDNA or gDNA derived from T cells, B-cell-depleted T cells, or PBMCs. Subjects who had been exposed to COVID-19, were actively infected with it, or had recovered from it provided the deeply sampled blood TCRbeta repertoires that made up the dataset. The repertoires were released in a freely available public database meant as a resource for research on the immune response to SARS-CoV-2. The samples were drawn from the first 160 participants of the ongoing ImmuneRACE study and from roughly 1,300 subjects provided by 6 global collaborators. A de-identified subject ID, COVID-19 status, age in years and sex were almost always included in the sample metadata. Where HLA class I and class II types were available, the types were taken from metadata supplied by the sample provider, not from assay-based typing.

On the study overall, not on this receptor specifically: How much clinical and demographic metadata was included differed by source and by participant, and the metadata was provided uncurated.

The immunoSEQ Assay, a bias-controlled multiplex PCR, was used to amplify TCRbeta CDR3 regions from genomic DNA. The source study handled its data this way. Nucleated cell counts per sample were estimated from amplification of reference gene primers within the assay. To quantify the absolute abundance of each unique TCRbeta CDR3 rearrangement, sequence reads were collapsed and filtered. Productive Simpson clonality was computed per sample as the square root of Simpson's diversity index over productive rearrangements. The clones in this table, taken by TCRdb from immuneACCESS, are in-frame only. Not every clone is retained; where verified, under half of the shortfall comes from an unresolved V gene, and the cause of the rest is unknown. V, J and clone size are those of that table, while D and trimming were read from the DNA. Present in this sample are 150,000 to 200,000 clones, 80% to 90% of which were seen just once. About 12% of the sample goes to the ten largest clones.

At one collaborating source in Seattle, patients were enrolled during active infection and were followed longitudinally through the course of disease. Each collaborating institution followed its own protocols to collect whole blood in K2EDTA tubes. For TCRbeta analysis, collaborator samples were shipped as frozen whole blood, as isolated PBMCs, or as DNA extracted from either sample type. This TCR was recovered from a woman in her 70s with COVID-19, enrolled during active disease. The V gene is TRBV2 and the J gene is TRBJ1-5; the best D guess is TRBD1, with 5 bases matching. Sequencing was done on a sample of peripheral blood. CDR3 sequence: CASSDISTVYSNQPQHF. The DNA sequence is given as TGTGCCAGCAGTGATATTTCGACAGTTTATAGCAATCAGCCCCAGCATTTT.